The entry that follows covers one T cell receptor (beta chain) sequence. Antigen specificity is unknown. CDR1 SGHTA and CDR2 FQGNSA come from the germline V gene. J gave up 5 bases and V 4 bases, and 9 bases lay outside the gene matches. The CDR3 consists of 15 residues. Generated by immunoSEQ multiplex PCR, the TCRdb table keeps only in-frame clones and is missing some. The data contain about 3,000 clones, 43% of them singletons. These data come from a study of tumor-infiltrating lymphocytes in localized non-small cell lung cancer. Study results and limitations: Different pieces of the same tissue went to different assays, confounding technical variation with intratumor heterogeneity.

The receptor's source is a human donor with non-small cell lung cancer. The chain recombines TRBV7-2 with TRBJ1-2; 8 bases line up with TRBD1. Sequenced input: uninvolved lung tissue not adjacent to the tumor. CDR3 sequence reads: CASSSTGVGEYGYTF. As DNA, the CDR3 is TGTGCCAGCAGCTCGACAGGGGTAGGGGAATATGGCTACACCTTC.